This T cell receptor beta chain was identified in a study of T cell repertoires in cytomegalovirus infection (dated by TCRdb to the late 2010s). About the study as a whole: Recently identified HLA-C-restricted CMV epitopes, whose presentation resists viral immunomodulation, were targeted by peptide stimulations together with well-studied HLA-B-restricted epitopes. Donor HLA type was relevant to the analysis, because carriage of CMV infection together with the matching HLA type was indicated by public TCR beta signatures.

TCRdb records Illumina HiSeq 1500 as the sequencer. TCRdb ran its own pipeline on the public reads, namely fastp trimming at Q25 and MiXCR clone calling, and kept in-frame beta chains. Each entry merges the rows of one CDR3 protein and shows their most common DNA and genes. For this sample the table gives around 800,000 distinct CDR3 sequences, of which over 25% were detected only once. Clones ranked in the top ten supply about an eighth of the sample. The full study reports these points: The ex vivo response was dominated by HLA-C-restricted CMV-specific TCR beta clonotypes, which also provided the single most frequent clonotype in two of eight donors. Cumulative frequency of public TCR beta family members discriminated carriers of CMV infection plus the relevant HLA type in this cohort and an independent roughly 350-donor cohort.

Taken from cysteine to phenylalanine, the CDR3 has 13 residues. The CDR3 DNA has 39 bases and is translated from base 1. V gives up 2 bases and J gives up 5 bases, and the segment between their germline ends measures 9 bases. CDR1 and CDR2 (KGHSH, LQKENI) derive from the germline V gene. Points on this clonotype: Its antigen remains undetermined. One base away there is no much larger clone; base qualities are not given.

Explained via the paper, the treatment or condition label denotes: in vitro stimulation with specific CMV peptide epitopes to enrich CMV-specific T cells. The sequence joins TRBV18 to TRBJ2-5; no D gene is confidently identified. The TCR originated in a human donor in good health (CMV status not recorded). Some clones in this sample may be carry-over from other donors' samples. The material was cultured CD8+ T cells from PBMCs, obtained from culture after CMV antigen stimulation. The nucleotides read TGTGCCAGCTCACCAGAAGGGTGGGAGACCCAGTACTTC. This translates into CASSPEGWETQYF.